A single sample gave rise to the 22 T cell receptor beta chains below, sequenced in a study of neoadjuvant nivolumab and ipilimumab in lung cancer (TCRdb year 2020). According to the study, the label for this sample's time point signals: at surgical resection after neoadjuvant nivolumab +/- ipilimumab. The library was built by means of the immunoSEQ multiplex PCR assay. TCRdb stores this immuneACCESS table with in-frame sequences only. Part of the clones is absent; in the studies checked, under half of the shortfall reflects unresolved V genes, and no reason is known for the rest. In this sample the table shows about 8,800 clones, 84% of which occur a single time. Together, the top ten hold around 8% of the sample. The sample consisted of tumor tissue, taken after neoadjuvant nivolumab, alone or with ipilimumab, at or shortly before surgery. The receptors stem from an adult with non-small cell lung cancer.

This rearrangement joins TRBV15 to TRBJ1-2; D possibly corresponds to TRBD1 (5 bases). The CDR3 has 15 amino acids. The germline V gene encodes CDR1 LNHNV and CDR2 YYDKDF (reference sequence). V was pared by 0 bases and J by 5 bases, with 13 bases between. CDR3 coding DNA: TGTGCCACCAGCAGAGATAGGGGCAGGGTGTATGGCTACACCTTC. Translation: CATSRDRGRVYGYTF. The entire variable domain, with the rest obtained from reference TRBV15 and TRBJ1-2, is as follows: DAMVIQNPRYQVTQFGKPVTLSCSQTLNHNVMYWYQQKSSQAPKLLFHYYDKDFNNEADTPDNFQSRRPNTSFCFLDIRSPGLGDTAMYLCATSRDRGRVYGYTFGSGTRLTVV.

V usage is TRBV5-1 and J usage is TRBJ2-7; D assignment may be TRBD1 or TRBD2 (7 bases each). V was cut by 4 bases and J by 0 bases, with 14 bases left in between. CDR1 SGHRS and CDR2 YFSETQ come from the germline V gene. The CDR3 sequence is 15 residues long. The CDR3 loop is CASSVTGDYSYEQYF. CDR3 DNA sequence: TGCGCCAGCAGCGTCACAGGGGACTACTCCTACGAGCAGTACTTC.

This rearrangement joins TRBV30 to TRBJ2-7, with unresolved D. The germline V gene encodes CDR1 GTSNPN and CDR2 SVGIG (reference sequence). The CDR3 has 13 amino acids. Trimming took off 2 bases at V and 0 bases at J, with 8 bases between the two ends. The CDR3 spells CAWSKGFSYEQYF. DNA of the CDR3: TGTGCCTGGAGTAAAGGGTTCTCCTACGAGCAGTACTTC.

The CDR3 DNA reads TGCGCCAGCAGCTTGGTGGACGGAGATAATTCACCCCTCCACTTT. As protein: CASSLVDGDNSPLHF. The chain carries TRBV5-1 and TRBJ1-6; D ambiguous. The V end was cut by 0 bases, the J end by 5 bases, with 9 bases between. Germline loops: CDR1 SGHRS, CDR2 YFSETQ. The CDR3 is 15 amino acids.

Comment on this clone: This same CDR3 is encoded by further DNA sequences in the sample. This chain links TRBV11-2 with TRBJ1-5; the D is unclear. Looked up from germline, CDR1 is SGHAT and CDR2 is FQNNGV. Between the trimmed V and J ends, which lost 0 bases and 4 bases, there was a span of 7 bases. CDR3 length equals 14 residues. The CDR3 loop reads CASSLEAGNQPQHF. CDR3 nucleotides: TGTGCCAGCAGCTTAGAAGCGGGAAATCAGCCCCAGCATTTT.

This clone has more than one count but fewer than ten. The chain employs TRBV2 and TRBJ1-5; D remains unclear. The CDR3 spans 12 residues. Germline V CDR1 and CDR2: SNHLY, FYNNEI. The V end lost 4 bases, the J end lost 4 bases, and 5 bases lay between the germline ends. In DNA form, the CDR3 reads TGTGCCAGCAGTGGTGGGAATCAGCCCCAGCATTTT. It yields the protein CASSGGNQPQHF.

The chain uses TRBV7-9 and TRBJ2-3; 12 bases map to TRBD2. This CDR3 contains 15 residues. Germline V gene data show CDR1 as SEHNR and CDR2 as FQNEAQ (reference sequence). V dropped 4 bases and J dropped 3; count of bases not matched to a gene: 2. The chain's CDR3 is CASSSGTSGTDTQYF. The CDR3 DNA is TGTGCCAGCAGCTCCGGGACTAGCGGGACAGATACGCAGTATTTT.

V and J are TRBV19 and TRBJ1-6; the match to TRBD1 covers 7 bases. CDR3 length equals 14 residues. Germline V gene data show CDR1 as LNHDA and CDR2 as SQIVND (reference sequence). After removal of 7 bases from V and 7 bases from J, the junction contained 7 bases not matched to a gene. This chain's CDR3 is CASNRGQKNSPLHF. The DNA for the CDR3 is TGTGCCAGTAATAGGGGACAGAAAAATTCACCCCTCCACTTT.

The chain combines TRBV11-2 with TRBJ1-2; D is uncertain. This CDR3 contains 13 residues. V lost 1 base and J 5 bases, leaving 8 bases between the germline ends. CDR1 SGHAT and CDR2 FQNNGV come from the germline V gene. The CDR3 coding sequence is TGTGCCAGCAGCTTAGTCCTAGGGTATGGCTACACCTTC. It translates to CASSLVLGYGYTF.

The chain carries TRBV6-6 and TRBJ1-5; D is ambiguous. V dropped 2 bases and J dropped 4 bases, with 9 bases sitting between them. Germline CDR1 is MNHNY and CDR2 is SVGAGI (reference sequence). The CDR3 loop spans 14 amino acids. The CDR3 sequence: CASSYLADNQPQHF. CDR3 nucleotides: TGTGCCAGCAGTTACCTCGCCGATAATCAGCCCCAGCATTTT.

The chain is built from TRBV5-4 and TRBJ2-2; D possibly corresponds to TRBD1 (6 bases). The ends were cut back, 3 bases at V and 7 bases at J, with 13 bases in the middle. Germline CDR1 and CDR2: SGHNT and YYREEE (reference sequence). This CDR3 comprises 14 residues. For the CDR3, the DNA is TGTGCCAGCAGCTCCGAACAGGGAGTCGGGGAGCTGTTTTTT. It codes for CASSSEQGVGELFF.

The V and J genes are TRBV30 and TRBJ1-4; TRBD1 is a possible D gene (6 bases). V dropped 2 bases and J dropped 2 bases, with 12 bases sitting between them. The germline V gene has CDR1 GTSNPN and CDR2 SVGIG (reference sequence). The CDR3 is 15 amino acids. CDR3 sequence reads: CAWSNTQGTNEKLFF. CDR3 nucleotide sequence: TGTGCCTGGAGTAATACGCAGGGGACTAATGAAAAACTGTTTTTT.

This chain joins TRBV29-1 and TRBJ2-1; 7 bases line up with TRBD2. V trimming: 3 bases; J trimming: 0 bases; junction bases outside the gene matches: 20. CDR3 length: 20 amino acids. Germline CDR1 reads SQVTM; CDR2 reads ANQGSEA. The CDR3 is CSVEGWAGTTGTSSYNEQFF. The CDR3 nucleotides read TGCAGCGTTGAGGGCTGGGCCGGGACTACGGGGACCAGCTCCTACAATGAGCAGTTCTTC.

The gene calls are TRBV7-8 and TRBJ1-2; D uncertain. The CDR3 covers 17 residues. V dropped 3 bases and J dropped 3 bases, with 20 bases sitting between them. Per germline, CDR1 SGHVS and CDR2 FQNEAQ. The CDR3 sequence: CASSFNLNSQIHYGYTF. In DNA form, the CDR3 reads TGTGCCAGCAGCTTTAATCTCAACTCACAGATTCACTATGGCTACACCTTC.

Here the CDR3 DNA reads TGTGCCAGCAGTTGGAACCTAAACTATGGCTACACCTTC. It translates to CASSWNLNYGYTF. The rearrangement links TRBV6-5 to TRBJ1-2; D gene unclear. The CDR3 extends over 13 amino acids. V gave up 4 bases and J gave up 2 bases, with 8 bases separating them. Germline CDR1 and CDR2: MNHEY and SVGAGI.

The CDR3 here is CASSFDPSWYEQYF. In DNA form, the CDR3 reads TGTGCCAGCAGTTTTGACCCTTCCTGGTACGAGCAGTACTTC. The rearrangement joins TRBV5-5 to TRBJ2-7, with D unresolved. CDR1 and CDR2 from the germline V gene are SGHKS and YYEKEE (reference sequence). Trimming took 5 bases from V and 4 from J, leaving 16 bases between them. The CDR3 has 14 amino acids.

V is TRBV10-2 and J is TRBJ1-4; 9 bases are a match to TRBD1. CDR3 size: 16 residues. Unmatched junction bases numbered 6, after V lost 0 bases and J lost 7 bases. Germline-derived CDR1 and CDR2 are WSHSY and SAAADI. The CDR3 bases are TGCGCCAGCAGTGAGTCACAGCCGGGACAGGGTGAAAAACTGTTTTTT. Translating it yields CASSESQPGQGEKLFF.

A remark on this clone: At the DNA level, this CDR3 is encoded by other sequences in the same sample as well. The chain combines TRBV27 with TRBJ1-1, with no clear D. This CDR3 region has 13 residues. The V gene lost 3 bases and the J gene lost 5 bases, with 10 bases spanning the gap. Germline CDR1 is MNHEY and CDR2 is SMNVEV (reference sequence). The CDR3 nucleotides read TGTGCCAGCAGTTTCGCGGCGAGAACTGAAGCTTTCTTT. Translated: CASSFAARTEAFF.

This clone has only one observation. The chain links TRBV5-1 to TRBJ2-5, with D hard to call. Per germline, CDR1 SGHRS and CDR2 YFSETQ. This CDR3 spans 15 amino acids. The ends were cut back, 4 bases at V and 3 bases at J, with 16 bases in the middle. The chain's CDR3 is CASSRSGAAEETQYF. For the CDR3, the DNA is TGCGCCAGCAGCCGCTCAGGTGCTGCGGAAGAGACCCAGTACTTC. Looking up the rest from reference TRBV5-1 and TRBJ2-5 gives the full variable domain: KAGVTQTPRYLIKTRGQQVTLSCSPISGHRSVSWYQQTPGQGLQFLFEYFSETQRNKGNFPGRFSGRQFSNSRSEMNVSTLELGDSALYLCASSRSGAAEETQYFGPGTRLLVL.

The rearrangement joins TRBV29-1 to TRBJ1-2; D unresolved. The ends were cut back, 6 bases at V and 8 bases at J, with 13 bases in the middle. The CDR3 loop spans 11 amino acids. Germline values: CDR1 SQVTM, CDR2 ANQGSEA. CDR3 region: CSVLESGGYTF. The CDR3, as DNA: TGCAGCGTCCTCGAATCGGGAGGCTACACCTTC.

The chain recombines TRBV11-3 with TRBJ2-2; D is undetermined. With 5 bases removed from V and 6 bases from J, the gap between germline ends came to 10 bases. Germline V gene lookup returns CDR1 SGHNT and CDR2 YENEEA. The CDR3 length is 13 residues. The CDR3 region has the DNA TGTGCCAGCAGCCCAAGGCGGTCCGGGGAGCTGTTTTTT. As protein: CASSPRRSGELFF.

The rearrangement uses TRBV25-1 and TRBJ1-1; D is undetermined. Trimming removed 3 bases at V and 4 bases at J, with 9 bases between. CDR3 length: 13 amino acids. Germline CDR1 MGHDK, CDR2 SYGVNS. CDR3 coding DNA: TGTGCCAGCAGTGAGTGGGGTAGCACTGAAGCTTTCTTT. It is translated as CASSEWGSTEAFF.